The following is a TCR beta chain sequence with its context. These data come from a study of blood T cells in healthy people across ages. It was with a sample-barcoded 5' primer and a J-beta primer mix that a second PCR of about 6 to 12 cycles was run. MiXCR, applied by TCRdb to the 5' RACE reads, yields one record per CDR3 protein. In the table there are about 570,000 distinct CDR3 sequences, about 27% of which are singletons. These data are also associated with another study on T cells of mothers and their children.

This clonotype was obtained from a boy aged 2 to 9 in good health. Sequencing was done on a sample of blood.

The CDR3 DNA sequence: TGTGCCTGGAGTGTTTGGGCTTATGAGCAGTTCTTC. It translates to CAWSVWAYEQFF. The chain uses TRBV30 and TRBJ2-1; D unresolved. V was clipped by 0 bases and J by 8 bases, with 8 bases between them. The CDR3 has 12 amino acids. Germline V gene data show CDR1 as GTSNPN and CDR2 as SVGIG (reference sequence). Full variable domain (outside the CDR3, taken from reference TRBV30 and TRBJ2-1): SQTIHQWPATLVQPVGSPLSLECTVEGTSNPNLYWYRQAAGRGLQLLFYSVGIGQISSEVPQNLSASRPQDRQFILSSKKLLLSDSGFYLCAWSVWAYEQFFGPGTRLTVL.